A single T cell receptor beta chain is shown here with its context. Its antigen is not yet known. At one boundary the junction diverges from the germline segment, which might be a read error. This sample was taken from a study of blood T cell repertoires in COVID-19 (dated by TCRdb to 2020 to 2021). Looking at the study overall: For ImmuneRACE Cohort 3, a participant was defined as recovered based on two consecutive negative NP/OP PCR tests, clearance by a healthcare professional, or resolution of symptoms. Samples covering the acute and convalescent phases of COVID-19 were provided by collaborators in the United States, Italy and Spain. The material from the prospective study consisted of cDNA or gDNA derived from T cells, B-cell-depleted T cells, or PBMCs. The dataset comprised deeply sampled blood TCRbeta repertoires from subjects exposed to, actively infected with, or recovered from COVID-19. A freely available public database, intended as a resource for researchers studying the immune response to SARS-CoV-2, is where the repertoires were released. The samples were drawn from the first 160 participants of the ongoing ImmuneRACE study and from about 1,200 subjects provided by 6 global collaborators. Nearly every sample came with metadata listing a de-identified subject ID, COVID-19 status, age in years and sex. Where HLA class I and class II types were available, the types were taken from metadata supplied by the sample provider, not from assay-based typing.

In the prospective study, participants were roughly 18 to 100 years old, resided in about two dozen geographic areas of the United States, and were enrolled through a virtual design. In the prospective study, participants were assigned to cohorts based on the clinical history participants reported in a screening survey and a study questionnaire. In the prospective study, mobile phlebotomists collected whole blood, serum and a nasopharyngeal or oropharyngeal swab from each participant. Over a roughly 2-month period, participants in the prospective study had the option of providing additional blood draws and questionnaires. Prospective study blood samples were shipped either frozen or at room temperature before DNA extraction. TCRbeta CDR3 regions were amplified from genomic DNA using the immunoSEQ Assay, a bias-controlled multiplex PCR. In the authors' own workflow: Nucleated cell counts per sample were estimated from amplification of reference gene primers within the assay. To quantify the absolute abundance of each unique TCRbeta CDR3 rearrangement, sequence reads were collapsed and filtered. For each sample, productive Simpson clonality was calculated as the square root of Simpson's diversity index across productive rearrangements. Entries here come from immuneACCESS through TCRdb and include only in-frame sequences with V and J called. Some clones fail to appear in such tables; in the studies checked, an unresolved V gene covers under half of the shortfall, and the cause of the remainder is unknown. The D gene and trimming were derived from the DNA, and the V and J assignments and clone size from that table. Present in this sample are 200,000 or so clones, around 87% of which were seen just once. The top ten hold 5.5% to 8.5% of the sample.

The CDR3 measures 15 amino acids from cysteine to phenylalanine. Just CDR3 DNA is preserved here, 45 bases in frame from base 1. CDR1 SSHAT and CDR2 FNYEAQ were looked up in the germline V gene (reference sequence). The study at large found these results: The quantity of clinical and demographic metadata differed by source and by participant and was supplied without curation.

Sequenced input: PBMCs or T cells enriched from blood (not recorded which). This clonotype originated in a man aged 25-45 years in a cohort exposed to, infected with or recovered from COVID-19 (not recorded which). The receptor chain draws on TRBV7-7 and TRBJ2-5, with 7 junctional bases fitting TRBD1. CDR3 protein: CASSLTDRVQETQYF. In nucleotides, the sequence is TGTGCTAGCAGCTTAACCGACAGGGTCCAAGAGACCCAGTACTTC.